This T cell receptor beta chain emerged from a study of response to subunit inactivated influenza vaccine. Study results and limitations: The authors proposed limited new T cell recruitment per seasonal influenza vaccination.

As to this clonotype: The antigen remains undetermined.

Germline CDR1 reads LGHDT; CDR2 reads YNNKEL (reference sequence). The CDR3 has 19 amino acids. V trimming: 0 bases; J trimming: 4 bases; junction bases outside the gene matches: 15. TCRdb re-called the RT-PCR reads with MiXCR, one entry per CDR3 protein. The sample has 590,000 or so distinct CDR3 sequences; around 15% are singletons. The receptor was derived from a middle-aged man who received an inactivated influenza vaccine. This chain joins TRBV3-1 and TRBJ2-1; TRBD2 aligns across 7 bases. The specimen was PBMCs from blood, collected 14 days before vaccination. CDR3 loop: CASSQDKPGLTSGYNEQFF. CDR3 bases: TGTGCCAGCAGCCAAGATAAACCGGGACTAACCTCCGGGTACAATGAGCAGTTCTTC.